Shown below are 15 T cell receptor beta chains from a single sample sequenced in a study of cytomegalovirus exposure and HLA in healthy donors. This PCR relied on a set of 60 Vbeta primers and 13 Jbeta primers. TCRdb keeps only in-frame clones here, not all; method: immunoSEQ multiplex PCR. In the table there are 100,000 to 150,000 clones, around 76% of which are singletons. Material: PBMCs. All receptors come from a woman aged 60-70 years in good health and CMV-seropositive.

The rearrangement links TRBV4-1 to TRBJ2-3; the D gene is possibly TRBD2 (5 bases). Germline lookup yields CDR1 MGHRA and CDR2 YSYEKL. This CDR3 has 15 residues. V was cut by 5 bases and J by 4 bases, with 16 bases left in between. CDR3 residues: CASSYAGVPSDTQYF. As DNA, the CDR3 is TGCGCCAGCAGCTACGCCGGGGTACCATCAGATACGCAGTATTTT.

This clone was seen a single time. The J gene is TRBJ1-5, the V gene TRBV19, with D hard to call. The CDR3 is 16 residues long. Germline CDR1 and CDR2: LNHDA and SQIVND (reference sequence). V was trimmed by 2 bases and J by 0 bases, leaving 11 bases between them. The CDR3 coding sequence is TGTGCCAGTAGTATAAGCCAGGCTTATAGCAATCAGCCCCAGCATTTT. This codes for CASSISQAYSNQPQHF.

The rearrangement links TRBV5-1 to TRBJ2-1, with TRBD2 as a possible D gene (6 bases). V lost 1 base, J lost 10 bases, and 15 bases lay in between. Germline values: CDR1 SGHRS, CDR2 YFSETQ. The CDR3 contains 14 residues. CDR3 residues: CASSLREGGVEQFF. CDR3 nucleotide sequence: TGCGCCAGCAGCTTGAGAGAAGGAGGGGTGGAGCAGTTCTTC.

The chain is built from TRBV5-4 and TRBJ2-5, with 12 nucleotides matching TRBD1. After removal of 7 bases from V and 5 bases from J, the junction contained 15 bases not matched to a gene. The CDR3 is made up of 17 amino acids. Germline lookup yields CDR1 SGHNT and CDR2 YYREEE (reference sequence). Here the CDR3 DNA reads TGTGCCAGCGGGGCCCGACCGGGACAGGGGGCGGGGGAGACCCAGTACTTC. It yields the protein CASGARPGQGAGETQYF. Supplemented by reference TRBV5-4 and TRBJ2-5, the full variable domain reads ETGVTQSPTHLIKTRGQQVTLRCSSQSGHNTVSWYQQALGQGPQFIFQYYREEENGRGNFPPRFSGLQFPNYSSELNVNALELDDSALYLCASGARPGQGAGETQYFGPGTRLLVL.

The rearrangement uses TRBV4-3 and TRBJ2-2, with D maybe TRBD1 (6 bases). There are 16 residues in the CDR3. In germline, CDR1 is LGHNA, CDR2 YSLEER. Trimming stripped 3 bases from V and 4 bases from J, with 15 bases between. As DNA, the CDR3 is TGCGCCAGCAGCCAGGGGGCCGGGAAGATCACCGGGGAGCTGTTTTTT. It is translated as CASSQGAGKITGELFF.

Comments on this clone: One junction end does not reproduce the germline sequence, and a read error may be involved. The genes are TRBV28 and TRBJ1-6; a possible D gene is TRBD1 (6 bases). The germline V gene has CDR1 MDHEN and CDR2 SYDVKM. The CDR3 spans 13 residues. The CDR3 is CTSTAQGFSPLHF. The CDR3 DNA reads TGTACCAGCACGGCCCAGGGGTTCTCACCCCTCCACTTT.

The chain joins TRBV4-1 to TRBJ1-2; D remains ambiguous. The V and J ends lost 4 bases and 1 base respectively, with 13 bases between them. CDR3 size: 15 residues. CDR1 is MGHRA and CDR2 is YSYEKL in the germline V gene. The chain's CDR3 is CASSPPHWLNYGYTF. CDR3 DNA sequence: TGCGCCAGCAGCCCCCCACATTGGCTTAACTATGGCTACACCTTC.

This chain uses TRBV7-9 with TRBJ1-1, with 7 bases that match TRBD1. The CDR3 runs 14 residues. Germline trimming cut 1 base from V and 1 base from J; bases unmatched to any gene: 0. CDR1 and CDR2 from the germline V gene are SEHNR and FQNEAQ (reference sequence). CDR3 coding DNA: TGTGCCAGCAGCTTAGAGGGGGCGAACACTGAAGCTTTCTTT. This codes for CASSLEGANTEAFF.

The chain couples TRBV5-5 to TRBJ1-1; D possibly corresponds to TRBD1 (5 bases). From germline, CDR1 is SGHKS and CDR2 YYEKEE (reference sequence). The CDR3 runs to 13 residues. The ends were cut back, 3 bases at V and 5 bases at J, with 11 bases in the middle. CDR3 loop: CASSWRRGTEAFF. Here the CDR3 DNA reads TGTGCCAGCAGCTGGAGGAGGGGTACTGAAGCTTTCTTT.

There are a few counts of this clone. This rearrangement joins TRBV5-1 to TRBJ2-1, with 11 bases that match TRBD1. With 0 bases clipped from V and 8 bases from J, the junction kept 13 bases outside the gene matches. This CDR3 spans 18 amino acids. Germline-derived CDR1 and CDR2 are SGHRS and YFSETQ. The CDR3 DNA is TGCGCCAGCAGCTTGGCGGTCAAGGGGACAGGGGGTATCGATGAGCAGTTCTTC. Protein product: CASSLAVKGTGGIDEQFF.

The chain carries TRBV19 and TRBJ1-5; 7 bases are shared with TRBD1. The CDR3 extends over 16 amino acids. Per the germline V gene, CDR1 is LNHDA and CDR2 is SQIVND (reference sequence). Unmatched junction bases numbered 7, after V lost 3 bases and J lost 2 bases. Written as DNA, the CDR3 is TGTGCCAGTAGTATGGGGGGACAGCGGGGCAATCAGCCCCAGCATTTT. It encodes CASSMGGQRGNQPQHF. Looking up the rest from reference TRBV19 and TRBJ1-5 gives the full variable domain: DGGITQSPKYLFRKEGQNVTLSCEQNLNHDAMYWYRQDPGQGLRLIYYSQIVNDFQKGDIAEGYSVSREKKESFPLTVTSAQKNPTAFYLCASSMGGQRGNQPQHFGDGTRLSIL.

The chain recombines TRBV4-2 with TRBJ1-5, with 11 bases aligning to TRBD1. There are 15 residues in the CDR3. The V gene's germline CDR1 is LGHNA and CDR2 YNFKEQ. Trimming cost V 4 bases and J 11 bases; bases outside gene matches: 10. In DNA, the CDR3 is TGTGCCAGCAGCCGCGGTAGGACAGGGGGCCTGACCCAGCATTTT. Encoded protein: CASSRGRTGGLTQHF.

The genes are TRBV7-2 and TRBJ2-1; D unresolved. The CDR3 has 13 amino acids. V was cut by 0 bases and J by 6 bases, with 6 bases left in between. Germline V lookup: CDR1 SGHTA, CDR2 FQGNSA. CDR3 residues: CASSLAQANEQFF. DNA of the CDR3: TGTGCCAGCAGCTTAGCCCAGGCCAATGAGCAGTTCTTC. Looking up the rest from reference TRBV7-2 and TRBJ2-1 gives the full variable domain: GAGVSQSPSNKVTEKGKDVELRCDPISGHTALYWYRQSLGQGLEFLIYFQGNSAPDKSGLPSDRFSAERTGGSVSTLTIQRTQQEDSAVYLCASSLAQANEQFFGPGTRLTVL.

The CDR3 here is CASSLGLASYNEQFF. CDR3 nucleotides: TGTGCCAGCAGCTTAGGACTAGCCTCCTACAATGAGCAGTTCTTC. The V and J genes are TRBV7-8 and TRBJ2-1; 7 positions match TRBD2. This CDR3 has 15 amino acids. Germline V gene lookup returns CDR1 SGHVS and CDR2 FQNEAQ. Trimming at V came to 1 base and at J to 0 bases, leaving 0 bases not matched to a gene.

V and J are TRBV15 and TRBJ1-5, with TRBD1 matching 7 bases. CDR1 is LNHNV and CDR2 is YYDKDF in the germline V gene (reference sequence). The CDR3 contains 14 residues. With 2 bases clipped from V and 5 bases from J, the junction kept 3 bases outside the gene matches. The DNA for the CDR3 is TGTGCCACCAGCAGACGAGGGGGCGATCAGCCCCAGCATTTT. Amino acids: CATSRRGGDQPQHF.